What follows describes a single T cell receptor (beta chain). Germline lookup yields CDR1 SGHKS and CDR2 YYEKEE (reference sequence). V was shortened by 4 bases and J by 2 bases, with 19 bases between the two germline ends. The CDR3 extends over 17 amino acids. These data come from a study of Tregs in tolerant kidney transplant recipients. Unstimulated Tregs (CD4+CD25+CD127-) and CD4+CD25- non-Tregs were sorted from PBMCs. Here immunoSEQ multiplex PCR was the method, and the copy in TCRdb shows in-frame clones only, minus some. The sample lists about 240,000 clones, about 80% seen once, with around 0.6% in the top ten.

The receptor's source is a human donor in good health. The chain links TRBV5-5 to TRBJ1-3; D gene uncertain. The material sequenced was CD4+ T cells from blood. DNA for the CDR3: TGTGCCAGCAGCCGGGAGGTACTAAGGGCCCCTGGAAACACCATATATTTT. This encodes CASSREVLRAPGNTIYF.